A selection of T cell receptor beta chains follows, all from one sample in a study of shared clonotypes between healthy human individuals. Here immunoSEQ multiplex PCR was the method, and the copy in TCRdb shows in-frame clones only, minus some. The sample holds 1 million to 1.3 million clones, 70% to 80% seen once. The sample was memory CD4+ T cells from PBMCs. The receptors here all came from a man aged 18 to 30 in good health. Some clones in this sample may be carry-over from other donors' samples. Both conserved end residues are part of each CDR3.

V	J	CDR3
TRBV27	TRBJ1-4	CASRGRVGATNEKLFF
TRBV7-2	TRBJ2-4	CASSPKLAKNIQYF
TRBV5-1	TRBJ1-2	CASSWDGGGYTF
TRBV4-2	TRBJ1-4	CASSQDSPGTTNEKLFF
TRBV6-1	TRBJ1-5	CASSPQGNQPQHF
TRBV2	TRBJ1-5	CASSEGRGLNQPQHF
TRBV18	TRBJ1-3	CASSPPGRNTIYF
TRBV19	TRBJ2-3	CASSIRDPGTQYF
TRBV4-3	TRBJ1-1	CASSQEGREDEAFF
TRBV7-2	TRBJ1-2	CASSLPPGGYTF
TRBV28	TRBJ2-2	CASRRTNTGELFF
TRBV5-1	TRBJ2-3	CASSLAGVGSTDTQYF
TRBV7-2	TRBJ2-5	CASSLHSPKTQYF
TRBV7-2	TRBJ2-3	CASSLVTPSTDTQYF
TRBV5-6	TRBJ2-3	CASSFRPSGFTDTQYF
TRBV30	TRBJ2-6	CAWSYQGSGANVLTF
TRBV5-1	TRBJ2-1	CASSSGPGTSGAWMDEQFF
TRBV27	TRBJ2-4	CASSLRGSVQNIQYF
TRBV18	TRBJ2-7	CASSPLAKAYEQYF
TRBV30	TRBJ2-3	CAWSVATDTQYF
TRBV5-4	TRBJ1-4	CASSTGTALEKLFF
TRBV28	TRBJ1-3	CASSLPGGAGNTIYF
TRBV27	TRBJ2-7	CASRDHGAARNEQYF
TRBV7-8	TRBJ2-2	CASSWTFTGELFF
TRBV28	TRBJ1-2	CASSVRAGVYGYTF
TRBV28	TRBJ1-3	CASSLVEGKPNTIYF
TRBV6-1	TRBJ2-7	CAVVGEGQQYF
TRBV6-1	TRBJ2-1	CASRPRDFPHNEQFF
TRBV18	TRBJ1-1	CASSPGARTEAFF
TRBV28	TRBJ2-5	CASVEAGRETQYF
TRBV30	TRBJ2-5	CAWGVSGTSGGTQYF
TRBV28	TRBJ1-2	CASSPGQDYGYTF
TRBV19	TRBJ1-2	CASSIEGRGGYTF
TRBV7-9	TRBJ1-2	CAIADNYGYTF
TRBV13	TRBJ2-3	CASSLVGGRGKYTDTQYF
TRBV11-1	TRBJ2-2	CASRLISGELFF
TRBV21-1	TRBJ2-7	CASSVPLASPSYEQYF
TRBV28	TRBJ1-5	CASSFWGRVRSNQPQHF
TRBV19	TRBJ1-5	CASSPWEQQPQHF
TRBV11-3	TRBJ2-7	CASSFTSVTEQYF
TRBV29-1	TRBJ1-3	CSVVQGNTIYF
TRBV11-3	TRBJ2-7	CASSLHPTYEQYF